This TCR beta chain was retrieved from a study of blood T cell repertoires in COVID-19 (dated by TCRdb to about 2020). In the study overall: Samples covering the acute and convalescent phases of COVID-19 were provided by collaborators in the United States, Italy and Spain. The prospective study material was composed of cDNA or gDNA derived from T cells, B-cell-depleted T cells, or PBMCs. Subjects who had been exposed to COVID-19, were actively infected with it, or had recovered from it provided the deeply sampled blood TCRbeta repertoires that made up the dataset. A freely available public database, intended as a resource for researchers studying the immune response to SARS-CoV-2, is where the repertoires were released. Samples were obtained from the ongoing ImmuneRACE study (first 160 participants) and from 1,000 to 1,500 subjects provided by 6 global collaborators. Sample metadata almost always included a de-identified subject ID, COVID-19 status, age in years and sex. Where available, HLA class I and class II types were taken from metadata supplied by the sample provider and were not determined by assay-based typing. Broad study findings and their caveats: The quantity of clinical and demographic metadata differed by source and by participant and was supplied without curation.

Worth noting for this clone: Its antigen is still unknown. No qualities accompany the bases; no much larger clone lies one base away.

Including the terminal cysteine and phenylalanine, the CDR3 comprises 11 residues. Left in the record is the CDR3 DNA by itself, 33 bases read in frame from the first base. Trimming costs V 7 bases and J 5 bases, and their ends lie 8 bases apart. CDR1 and CDR2 were assigned from the germline V gene as MDHEN and SYDVKM. The immunoSEQ Assay, a bias-controlled multiplex PCR, was used to amplify TCRbeta CDR3 regions from genomic DNA. Turning to the authors' computational methods: The number of nucleated cells in each sample was estimated by amplification of reference gene primers within the assay. Sequence reads were collapsed and filtered to measure the absolute abundance of every unique TCRbeta CDR3 rearrangement. For each sample, productive Simpson clonality was calculated by taking the square root of Simpson's diversity index across productive rearrangements. TCRdb took over this immuneACCESS table, retaining in-frame rearrangements with V and J assigned. Such tables are incomplete; in checked studies, under half of the missing clones stem from an unresolved V gene, and the remainder is unexplained. V and J calls and clone size come straight from that table; D and trimming were deduced from the DNA. The sample yields 150,000 to 200,000 clones; 90% were counted once. The top ten constitute 0.62% of the sample.

Collaborating institutions collected whole blood in K2EDTA tubes following their own protocols. For TCRbeta analysis, collaborators shipped samples in one of three forms: frozen whole blood, isolated PBMCs, or DNA extracted from either of those sample types. The TCR comes from a man aged 45-60 years with acute or convalescent COVID-19. Source material: peripheral blood. Rearrangement joined TRBV28 to TRBJ1-1; too little of a D gene remains to name it. The CDR3 in this case is CASTRWTEAFF. Here is the DNA: TGTGCCAGCACGAGATGGACTGAAGCTTTCTTT.